This T cell receptor beta chain was documented in a study of CDR3 diversity in severe acne. TCRdb passed the PCR reads through MiXCR, listing each CDR3 protein once. The sample shows 84,000 or so distinct CDR3 sequences, around half of them seen only once. Trimming pared 0 bases from V and 6 bases from J, leaving 18 bases between. The CDR3 length is 16 residues. Germline V gene data show CDR1 as SGHNT and CDR2 as YYREEE (reference sequence). This chain joins TRBV5-4 and TRBJ1-1; TRBD1 might be the D (5 bases). The clonotype comes from a male donor in good health, serving as a control. Source material: blood. The CDR3 region is CASSLEPGPGSAEAFF. The CDR3 DNA is TGTGCCAGCAGCTTGGAGCCAGGGCCCGGCTCGGCTGAAGCTTTCTTT.